These T cell receptor beta chains were read from a single sample in a study of T cells in Graves' hyperthyroidism and ophthalmopathy. TCRdb analysed the multiplex PCR reads with MiXCR anew, one entry per CDR3 protein. The sample consists of about 340,000 distinct CDR3 sequences, 21% of them appearing once. The sample taken for sequencing was blood. These receptors all come from a woman aged 45-59 years with Graves' hyperthyroidism. The conserved cysteine and the conserved F or W are not part of the CDR3 here. Each record gives: V gene, J gene, CDR3 protein.

>TRBV28|TRBJ1-5
ASRLTQGNSNQPQH
>TRBV7-2|TRBJ2-7
ASSLQRGNYEQY
>TRBV14|TRBJ1-5
ASSQGINQPQH
>TRBV12-3/TRBV12-4|TRBJ2-4
ASSFGGQSKNIQY
>TRBV12-3/TRBV12-4|TRBJ2-7
ASSRQINKQY
>TRBV10-3|TRBJ2-1
ATRDFDNEQF
>TRBV28|TRBJ1-5
AMKTGNQPRH
>TRBV5-1|TRBJ1-1
ASSLGRGMNTEAF
>TRBV6-1|TRBJ2-7
ASSVETGLYEQY
>TRBV12-3/TRBV12-4|TRBJ2-7
ASSLRGHENEQY